The next 8 T cell receptor beta chains were all read from a single sample in a study of Ad26.COV2.S vaccination and SARS-CoV-2 variants. Profiled with immunoSEQ multiplex PCR; TCRdb holds only in-frame clones, not every one. The data show about 450,000 clones, 89% seen once. Specified treatment: some 20 received Ad26.COV2.S at low or high dose, single or two shots; about 5 received placebo; per-sample allocation not given. Material that was analyzed had been drawn on day 63 after the first vaccine or placebo injection. Sequenced here: peripheral blood, sampled in a trial of Ad26.COV2.S vaccine versus placebo. Receptors originate from a person aged 18-60 years who received the Ad26.COV2.S COVID-19 vaccine or a placebo.

The chain carries TRBV27 and TRBJ1-3, with D perhaps TRBD1 (6 bases). Per the germline V gene, CDR1 is MNHEY and CDR2 is SMNVEV (reference sequence). V lost 11 bases and J lost 1, with 12 bases in between. The CDR3 length is 13 residues. For the CDR3, the DNA is TGTGCCGCCGGAGGGGGGTCTGGAAACACCATATATTTT. It translates to CAAGGGSGNTIYF.

The chain is built from TRBV11-2 and TRBJ1-1; TRBD1 might be the D (5 bases). This CDR3 is built from 14 residues. Germline V gene sequence: CDR1 SGHAT, CDR2 FQNNGV. V shed 2 bases and J shed 2 bases, with 9 bases lying between them. CDR3 loop: CASSLSGSNTEAFF. In nucleotides, the CDR3 is TGTGCCAGCAGCTTATCAGGGAGTAACACTGAAGCTTTCTTT.

V and J are TRBV7-2 and TRBJ2-3, with D unclear. There are 14 residues in the CDR3. The V end lost 1 base, the J end lost 6 bases, and 11 bases lay between the germline ends. Looked up from germline, CDR1 is SGHTA and CDR2 is FQGNSA. CDR3 nucleotide sequence: TGTGCCAGCAGCTTAGGAGACTCGTCCGATACGCAGTATTTT. It is translated as CASSLGDSSDTQYF.

The chain employs TRBV15 and TRBJ2-3; a weak D match, TRBD2 (5 bases). V was clipped by 2 bases and J by 2 bases, with 11 bases between them. Germline V lookup: CDR1 LNHNV, CDR2 YYDKDF (reference sequence). The CDR3 runs to 15 residues. The CDR3 reads CATSRTRSDTDTQYF. CDR3 nucleotides: TGTGCCACCAGCAGAACTAGAAGCGACACAGATACGCAGTATTTT.

This clone was recorded a few times. V gene TRBV5-6 combines with J gene TRBJ2-7; 9 nucleotides align to TRBD2. CDR1 is SGHDT, CDR2 YYEEEE, per germline. This CDR3 comprises 19 residues. The V and J ends lost 3 bases and 4 bases, in that order; junction bases with no gene match: 20. The CDR3 is CASSSFAAIVAGGNYEQYV. The CDR3 region has the DNA TGTGCCAGCAGCTCCTTTGCAGCAATTGTCGCGGGGGGGAATTACGAGCAGTACGTC.

The rearrangement uses TRBV9 and TRBJ2-3, with D possibly being TRBD2 (6 bases). CDR1 and CDR2 (germline): SGDLS, YYNGEE. This CDR3 comprises 16 residues. Between the trimmed V and J ends, which lost 3 bases and 6 bases, there was a span of 20 bases. CDR3 coding DNA: TGTGCCAGCAGCGCGACTAGTTTGGAGGGTCGGGATACGCAGTATTTT. Protein product: CASSATSLEGRDTQYF.

The table lists this clone with a count of one. The V gene is TRBV7-6, the J gene TRBJ2-3; 11 nucleotides line up with TRBD1. V trimming: 3 bases; J trimming: 6 bases; junction bases outside the gene matches: 8. The CDR3 totals 16 residues. In germline, CDR1 is SGHVS, CDR2 FNYEAQ. As DNA, the CDR3 is TGTGCCAGCAGCTTTTTGGGGACAGGGGGATCGGATACGCAGTATTTT. It codes for CASSFLGTGGSDTQYF.

The chain employs TRBV15 and TRBJ2-3; 9 positions match TRBD1. The junction had 5 bases not matched to a gene; V was cut back by 0 bases and J by 4 bases. This CDR3 region has 16 residues. Germline V gene data show CDR1 as LNHNV and CDR2 as YYDKDF (reference sequence). The CDR3 nucleotides are TGTGCCACCAGCAGAGATCCCGGGACAGGGTCAGATACGCAGTATTTT. This sequence encodes CATSRDPGTGSDTQYF.